The present entry profiles one T cell receptor beta chain with its context. These data belong to a study of blood T cell repertoires in COVID-19. Study-level information: PBMCs, B-cell-depleted T cells, or T cells provided the cDNA or gDNA that made up the material.

The CDR3 covers 16 residues. J lost 3 bases, V lost 3 bases, and 7 bases had no gene match. Germline loops: CDR1 LGHDT, CDR2 YNNKEL (reference sequence). This table comes from immunoSEQ multiplex PCR, and its TCRdb copy is limited to in-frame clones, with some not included. Found here are roughly 80,000 clones, around 85% of them singletons; the top ten hold 4.5% to 6%. The sequenced material came from peripheral blood. The clonotype originates from a woman older than 75 with active or convalescent COVID-19. The chain joins TRBV3-1 (or the pseudogene TRBV3-2) to TRBJ2-1, with 8 bases aligning to TRBD2. CDR3 DNA: TGTGCCAGCAGCCACACCGGGACTAGTCACTACAATGAGCAGTTCTTC. It encodes CASSHTGTSHYNEQFF.